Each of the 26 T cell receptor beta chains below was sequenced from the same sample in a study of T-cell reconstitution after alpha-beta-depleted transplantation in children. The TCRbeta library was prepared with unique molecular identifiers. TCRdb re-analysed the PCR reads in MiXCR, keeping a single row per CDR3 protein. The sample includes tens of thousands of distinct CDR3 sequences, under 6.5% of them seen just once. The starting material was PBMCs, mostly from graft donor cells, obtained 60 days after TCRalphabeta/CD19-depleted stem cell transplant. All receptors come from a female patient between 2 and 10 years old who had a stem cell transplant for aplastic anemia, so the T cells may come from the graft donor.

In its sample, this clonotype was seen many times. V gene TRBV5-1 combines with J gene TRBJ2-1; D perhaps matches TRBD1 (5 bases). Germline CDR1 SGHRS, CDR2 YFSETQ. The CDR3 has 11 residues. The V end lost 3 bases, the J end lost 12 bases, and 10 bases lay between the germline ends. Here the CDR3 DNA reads TGCGCCAGCAGCTCTAGTGGGGCGCAGTTCTTC. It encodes CASSSSGAQFF.

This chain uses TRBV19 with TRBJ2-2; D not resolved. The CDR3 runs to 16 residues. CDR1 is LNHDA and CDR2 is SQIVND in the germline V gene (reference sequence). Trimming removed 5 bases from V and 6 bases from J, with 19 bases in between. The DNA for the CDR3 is TGTGCCAGTAGTCGTCCTAGGCGTGACGCGGCCGGGGAGCTGTTTTTT. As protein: CASSRPRRDAAGELFF.

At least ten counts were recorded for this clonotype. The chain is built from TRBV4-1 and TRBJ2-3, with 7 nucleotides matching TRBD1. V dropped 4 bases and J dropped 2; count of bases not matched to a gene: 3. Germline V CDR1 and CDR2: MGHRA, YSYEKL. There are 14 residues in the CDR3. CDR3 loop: CASSRQGHTDTQYF. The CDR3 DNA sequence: TGCGCCAGCAGCCGACAGGGACACACAGATACGCAGTATTTT.

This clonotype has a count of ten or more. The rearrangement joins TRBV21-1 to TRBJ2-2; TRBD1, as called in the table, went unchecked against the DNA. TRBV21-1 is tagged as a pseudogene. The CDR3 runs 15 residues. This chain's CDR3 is CASSKMSCNTGELFF. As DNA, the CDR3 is TGTGCCAGCAGCAAAATGTCCTGTAACACCGGGGAGCTGTTTTTT.

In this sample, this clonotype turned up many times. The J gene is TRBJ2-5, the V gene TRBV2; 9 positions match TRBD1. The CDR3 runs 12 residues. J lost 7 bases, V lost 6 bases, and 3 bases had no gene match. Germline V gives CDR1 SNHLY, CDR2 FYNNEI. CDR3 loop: CASSADRGTQYF. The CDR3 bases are TGTGCCAGCAGCGCGGACAGGGGGACCCAGTACTTC. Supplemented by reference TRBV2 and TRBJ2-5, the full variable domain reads EPEVTQTPSHQVTQMGQEVILRCVPISNHLYFYWYRQILGQKVEFLVSFYNNEISEKSEIFDDQFSVERPDGSNFTLKIRSTKLEDSAMYFCASSADRGTQYFGPGTRLLVL.

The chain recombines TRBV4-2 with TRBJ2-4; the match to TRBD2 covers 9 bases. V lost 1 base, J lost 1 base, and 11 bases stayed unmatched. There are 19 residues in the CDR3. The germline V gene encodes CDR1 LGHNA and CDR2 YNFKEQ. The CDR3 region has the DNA TGTGCCAGCAGCCAAGCGAGGACTAGCGTACTAGGGGCCAAAAACATTCAGTACTTC. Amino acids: CASSQARTSVLGAKNIQYF.

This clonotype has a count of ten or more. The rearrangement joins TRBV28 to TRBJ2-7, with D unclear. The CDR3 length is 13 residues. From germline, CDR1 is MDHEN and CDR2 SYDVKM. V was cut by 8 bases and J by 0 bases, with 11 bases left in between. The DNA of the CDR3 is TGTGCCAGCTCGATCCCAATCTCCTACGAGCAGTACTTC. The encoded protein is CASSIPISYEQYF.

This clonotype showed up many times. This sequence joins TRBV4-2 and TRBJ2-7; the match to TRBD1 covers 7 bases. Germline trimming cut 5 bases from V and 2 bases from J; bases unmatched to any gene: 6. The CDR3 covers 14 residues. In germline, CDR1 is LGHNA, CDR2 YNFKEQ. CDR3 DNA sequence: TGTGCCAGCAGCGGCCGGACAGGTGCCTACGAGCAGTACTTC. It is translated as CASSGRTGAYEQYF.

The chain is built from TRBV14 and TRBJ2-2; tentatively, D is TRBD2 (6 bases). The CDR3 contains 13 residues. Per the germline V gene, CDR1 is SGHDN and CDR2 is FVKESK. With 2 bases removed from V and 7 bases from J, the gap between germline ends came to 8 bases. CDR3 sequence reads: CASSQWRDGELFF. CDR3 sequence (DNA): TGTGCCAGCAGCCAATGGAGGGACGGGGAGCTGTTTTTT.

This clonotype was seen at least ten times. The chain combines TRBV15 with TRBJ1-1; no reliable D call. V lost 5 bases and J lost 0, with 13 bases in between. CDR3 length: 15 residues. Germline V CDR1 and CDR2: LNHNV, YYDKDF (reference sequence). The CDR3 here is CATSSSRYLNTEAFF. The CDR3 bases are TGTGCCACCAGCTCGTCACGTTACCTGAACACTGAAGCTTTCTTT.

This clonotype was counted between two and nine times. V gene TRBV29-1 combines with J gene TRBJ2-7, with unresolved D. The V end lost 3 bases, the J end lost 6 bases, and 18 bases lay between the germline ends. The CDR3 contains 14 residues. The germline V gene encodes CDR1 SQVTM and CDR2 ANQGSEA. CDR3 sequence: CSVDSRPLPLEQYF. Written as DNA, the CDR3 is TGCAGCGTTGACAGCAGGCCGCTTCCTCTCGAGCAGTACTTC.

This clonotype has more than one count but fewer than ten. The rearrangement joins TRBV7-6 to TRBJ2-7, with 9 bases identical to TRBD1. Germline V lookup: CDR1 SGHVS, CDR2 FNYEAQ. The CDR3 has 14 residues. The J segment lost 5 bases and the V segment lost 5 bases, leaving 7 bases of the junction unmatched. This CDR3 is CASSIRDRVHEQYF. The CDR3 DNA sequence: TGTGCCAGCAGCATCCGGGACAGGGTCCACGAGCAGTACTTC.

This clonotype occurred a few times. CDR3 amino acids: CAWKGDSINNSPLHF. The CDR3 DNA sequence: TGTGCCTGGAAGGGGGATTCAATAAATAATTCACCCCTCCACTTT. The chain links TRBV30 to TRBJ1-6; possible D gene TRBD1, 6 bases. In germline, CDR1 is GTSNPN, CDR2 SVGIG (reference sequence). The ends were cut back, 4 bases at V and 5 bases at J, with 15 bases in the middle. CDR3 length equals 15 residues.

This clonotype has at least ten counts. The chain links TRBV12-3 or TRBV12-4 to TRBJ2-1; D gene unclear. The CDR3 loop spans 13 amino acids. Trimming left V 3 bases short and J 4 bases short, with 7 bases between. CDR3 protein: CASSFRGYNEQFF. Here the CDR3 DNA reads TGTGCCAGCAGTTTCCGAGGATACAATGAGCAGTTCTTC.

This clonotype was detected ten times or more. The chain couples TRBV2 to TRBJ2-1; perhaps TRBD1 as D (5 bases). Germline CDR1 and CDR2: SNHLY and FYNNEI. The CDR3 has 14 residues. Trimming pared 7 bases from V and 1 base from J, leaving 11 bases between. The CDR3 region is CASIPGISYNEQFF. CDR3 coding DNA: TGTGCCAGCATCCCAGGGATATCCTACAATGAGCAGTTCTTC.

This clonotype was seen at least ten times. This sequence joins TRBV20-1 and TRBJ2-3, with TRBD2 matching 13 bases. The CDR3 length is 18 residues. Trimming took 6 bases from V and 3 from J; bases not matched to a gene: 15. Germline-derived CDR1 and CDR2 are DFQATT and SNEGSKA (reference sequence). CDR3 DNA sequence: TGCAGTGCGTCGATTACTAGCGGGGGGGAAATGGAGACAGATACGCAGTATTTT. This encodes CSASITSGGEMETDTQYF.

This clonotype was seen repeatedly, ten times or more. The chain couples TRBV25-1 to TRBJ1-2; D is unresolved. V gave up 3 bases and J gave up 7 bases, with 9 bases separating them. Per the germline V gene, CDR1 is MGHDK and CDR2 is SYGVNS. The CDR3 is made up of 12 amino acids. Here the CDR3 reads CASSEGKGGYTF. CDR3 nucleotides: TGTGCCAGCAGTGAGGGGAAGGGTGGCTACACCTTC.

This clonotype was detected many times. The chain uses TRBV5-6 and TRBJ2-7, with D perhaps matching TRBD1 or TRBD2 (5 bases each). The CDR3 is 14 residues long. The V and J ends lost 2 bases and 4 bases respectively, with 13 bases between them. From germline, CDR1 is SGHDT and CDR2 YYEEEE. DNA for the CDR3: TGTGCCAGCAGCTTCGGGACGCAGGTATACGAGCAGTACTTC. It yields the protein CASSFGTQVYEQYF.

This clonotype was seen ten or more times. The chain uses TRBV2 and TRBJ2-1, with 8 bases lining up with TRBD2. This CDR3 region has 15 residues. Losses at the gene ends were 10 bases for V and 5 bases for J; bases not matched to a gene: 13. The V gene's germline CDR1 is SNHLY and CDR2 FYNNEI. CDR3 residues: CATVGRGGPDNEQFF. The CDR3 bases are TGTGCCACCGTAGGCCGCGGGGGGCCCGACAATGAGCAGTTCTTC. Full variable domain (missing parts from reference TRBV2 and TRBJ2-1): EPEVTQTPSHQVTQMGQEVILRCVPISNHLYFYWYRQILGQKVEFLVSFYNNEISEKSEIFDDQFSVERPDGSNFTLKIRSTKLEDSAMYFCATVGRGGPDNEQFFGPGTRLTVL.

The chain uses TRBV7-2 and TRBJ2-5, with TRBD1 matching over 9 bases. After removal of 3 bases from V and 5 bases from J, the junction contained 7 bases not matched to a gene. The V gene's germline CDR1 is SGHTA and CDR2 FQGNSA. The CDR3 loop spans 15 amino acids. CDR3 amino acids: CASSFQTGGGETQYF. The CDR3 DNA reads TGTGCCAGCAGCTTCCAAACAGGGGGCGGTGAGACCCAGTACTTC.

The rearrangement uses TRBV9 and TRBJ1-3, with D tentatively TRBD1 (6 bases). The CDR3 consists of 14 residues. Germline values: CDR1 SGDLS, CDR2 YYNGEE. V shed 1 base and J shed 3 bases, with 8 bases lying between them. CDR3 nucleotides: TGTGCCAGCAGCGTACAGGGGATTGGAAACACCATATATTTT. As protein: CASSVQGIGNTIYF.

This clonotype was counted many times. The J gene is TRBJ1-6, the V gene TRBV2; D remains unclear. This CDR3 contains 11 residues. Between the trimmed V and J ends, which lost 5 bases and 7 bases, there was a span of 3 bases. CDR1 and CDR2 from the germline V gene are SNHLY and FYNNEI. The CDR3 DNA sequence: TGTGCCAGCAGTAAGAATTCACCCCTCCACTTT. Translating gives CASSKNSPLHF.

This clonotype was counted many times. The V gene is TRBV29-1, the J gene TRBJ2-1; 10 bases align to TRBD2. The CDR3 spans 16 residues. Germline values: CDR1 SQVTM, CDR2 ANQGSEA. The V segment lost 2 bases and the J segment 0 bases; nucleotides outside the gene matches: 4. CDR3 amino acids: CSVEKREGSSYNEQFF. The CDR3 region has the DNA TGCAGCGTTGAAAAGCGGGAGGGGAGCTCCTACAATGAGCAGTTCTTC.

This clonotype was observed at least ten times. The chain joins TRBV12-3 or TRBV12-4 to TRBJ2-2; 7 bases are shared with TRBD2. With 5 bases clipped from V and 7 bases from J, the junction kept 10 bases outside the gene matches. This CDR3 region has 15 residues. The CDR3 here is CASSPHAGVSGELFF. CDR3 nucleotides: TGTGCCAGCAGTCCCCATGCGGGAGTGAGCGGGGAGCTGTTTTTT.

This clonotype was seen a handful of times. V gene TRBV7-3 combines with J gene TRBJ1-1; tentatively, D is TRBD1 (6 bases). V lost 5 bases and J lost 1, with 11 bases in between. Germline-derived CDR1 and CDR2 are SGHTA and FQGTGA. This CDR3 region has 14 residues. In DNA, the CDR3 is TGTGCCAGCAGCCTACAGGGATGGAACACTGAAGCTTTCTTT. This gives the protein CASSLQGWNTEAFF.

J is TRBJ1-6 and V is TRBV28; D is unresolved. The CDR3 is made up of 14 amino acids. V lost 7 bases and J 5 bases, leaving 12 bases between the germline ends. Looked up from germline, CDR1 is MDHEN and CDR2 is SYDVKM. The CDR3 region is CASTQTSNNSPLHF. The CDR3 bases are TGTGCCAGCACCCAGACATCAAATAATTCACCCCTCCACTTT.